The rows below give T cell receptor beta chains drawn from one sample of a study of shared clonotypes between healthy human individuals. Data came from immunoSEQ multiplex PCR; TCRdb stores just in-frame clones and leaves some out. The table lists hundreds of thousands of clones, 92% of them singletons. The source material was naive CD8+ T cells sorted from blood. These receptors were obtained from a man aged 25 to 40 in good health. The CDR3 runs from the conserved cysteine through the conserved F or W. Fields, in order: V gene, J gene, D gene, clone size, CDR3 protein, CDR3 DNA. A D gene is named only where the DNA matches it firmly. Size values are once, few and many counts, or a class for expanded clones, and some rows have none.

v_gene: TRBV7-9; j_gene: TRBJ2-7; d_gene: TRBD1; abundance: NA; CDR3aa: CASSLVVAGGFDEQYF; CDR3nt: TGTGCCAGCAGCTTAGTTGTTGCAGGGGGCTTCGACGAGCAGTACTTC
v_gene: TRBV4-1; j_gene: TRBJ2-5; d_gene: TRBD2; abundance: NA; CDR3aa: CASSQVSSGRETQYF; CDR3nt: TGCGCCAGCAGCCAAGTGTCTAGCGGGAGAGAGACCCAGTACTTC
v_gene: TRBV5-5; j_gene: TRBJ2-5; d_gene: NA; abundance: NA; CDR3aa: CASSPLPQGVQETQYF; CDR3nt: TGTGCCAGCAGCCCCCTCCCCCAAGGGGTCCAAGAGACCCAGTACTTC
v_gene: TRBV4-3; j_gene: TRBJ1-1; d_gene: NA; abundance: once; CDR3aa: CASSQGPGGDTEAFF; CDR3nt: TGCGCCAGCAGCCAAGGACCGGGGGGAGACACTGAAGCTTTCTTT
v_gene: TRBV7-6; j_gene: TRBJ1-1; d_gene: TRBD1; abundance: NA; CDR3aa: CASSSRQGVNTEAFF; CDR3nt: TGTGCCAGCAGCTCCCGTCAGGGGGTGAACACTGAAGCTTTCTTT
v_gene: TRBV7-8; j_gene: TRBJ2-3; d_gene: TRBD2; abundance: NA; CDR3aa: CASSLDTSGRGNTQYF; CDR3nt: TGTGCCAGCAGCTTAGATACTAGCGGTCGGGGGAACACGCAGTATTTT
v_gene: TRBV10-1; j_gene: TRBJ2-3; d_gene: NA; abundance: NA; CDR3aa: CASSESPGDTQYF; CDR3nt: TGCGCCAGCAGTGAAAGTCCAGGGGATACGCAGTATTTT
v_gene: TRBV14; j_gene: TRBJ2-7; d_gene: TRBD1; abundance: NA; CDR3aa: CASSLRDRGAYEQYF; CDR3nt: TGTGCCAGCAGCCTTCGGGACAGGGGGGCCTACGAGCAGTACTTC
v_gene: TRBV9; j_gene: TRBJ2-5; d_gene: TRBD2; abundance: NA; CDR3aa: CASSGTKASGDWETQYF; CDR3nt: TGTGCCAGCAGCGGGACGAAGGCTAGCGGGGACTGGGAGACCCAGTACTTC
v_gene: TRBV27; j_gene: TRBJ2-3; d_gene: TRBD1; abundance: NA; CDR3aa: CASSYRDRYTDTQYF; CDR3nt: TGTGCCAGCAGCTACCGGGACAGATACACAGATACGCAGTATTTT
v_gene: TRBV19; j_gene: TRBJ2-3; d_gene: NA; abundance: NA; CDR3aa: CASSIGGSGRDTQYF; CDR3nt: TGTGCCAGTAGTATAGGGGGGAGTGGAAGAGATACGCAGTATTTT
v_gene: TRBV6-4; j_gene: TRBJ2-7; d_gene: TRBD1; abundance: NA; CDR3aa: CASSDREDRGYEQYF; CDR3nt: TGTGCCAGCAGTGACCGGGAGGACAGGGGGTACGAGCAGTACTTC
v_gene: TRBV19; j_gene: TRBJ2-7; d_gene: NA; abundance: NA; CDR3aa: CASSIFEESHSYEQYF; CDR3nt: TGTGCCAGTAGTATATTTGAGGAATCCCACTCCTACGAGCAGTACTTC
v_gene: TRBV29-1; j_gene: TRBJ2-7; d_gene: NA; abundance: NA; CDR3aa: CSVVDFPTYEQYF; CDR3nt: TGCAGCGTTGTCGACTTTCCAACCTACGAGCAGTACTTC
v_gene: TRBV27; j_gene: TRBJ2-7; d_gene: TRBD2; abundance: NA; CDR3aa: CASSLGLAERYEQYF; CDR3nt: TGTGCCAGCAGTTTAGGTCTAGCGGAGAGGTACGAGCAGTACTTC
v_gene: TRBV5-1; j_gene: TRBJ2-1; d_gene: NA; abundance: NA; CDR3aa: CASSLMDNEQFF; CDR3nt: TGCGCCAGCAGCTTGATGGACAATGAGCAGTTCTTC
v_gene: TRBV20-1; j_gene: TRBJ2-1; d_gene: NA; abundance: NA; CDR3aa: CSADNGLEQFF; CDR3nt: TGCAGTGCCGACAATGGACTCGAGCAGTTCTTC
v_gene: TRBV5-5; j_gene: TRBJ1-2; d_gene: TRBD1; abundance: NA; CDR3aa: CASSLPGQINYGYTF; CDR3nt: TGTGCCAGCAGCTTGCCGGGACAGATTAACTATGGCTACACCTTC